This record concerns one T cell receptor (beta chain) sequence. Antigen: not known. Profiling relied on immunoSEQ multiplex PCR, and the TCRdb table lists in-frame clones only, not all of them. The data show roughly 97,000 clones, 60% to 75% seen once. Germline CDR1 reads SGHTA; CDR2 reads FQGNSA. With V trimmed by 5 bases and J by 4 bases, 10 bases remained unmatched. The CDR3 covers 15 residues. The data were taken from a study of radiotherapy plus CTLA-4 blockade in lung cancer. General study findings and limits: Blood saw expansion of tumor-derived TCR clones after radiotherapy plus ipilimumab.

J is TRBJ2-5 and V is TRBV7-2; 7 bases fit TRBD1. The specimen comprised peripheral blood, sampled from a patient treated with radiotherapy plus ipilimumab. This TCR came from a human donor with non-small cell lung cancer who had a partial response to radiotherapy plus ipilimumab. Some clones in this sample may be carry-over from other donors' samples. As DNA, the CDR3 is TGTGCCAGCAGCCTTCTCGGGACAGAGATAGAGACCCAGTACTTC. It yields the protein CASSLLGTEIETQYF.